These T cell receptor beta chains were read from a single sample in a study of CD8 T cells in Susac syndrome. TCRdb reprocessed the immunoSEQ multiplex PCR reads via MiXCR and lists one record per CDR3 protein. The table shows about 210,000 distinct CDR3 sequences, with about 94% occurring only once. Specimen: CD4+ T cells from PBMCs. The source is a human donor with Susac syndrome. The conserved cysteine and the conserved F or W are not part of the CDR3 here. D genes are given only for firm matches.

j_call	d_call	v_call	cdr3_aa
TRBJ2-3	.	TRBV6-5	ASSYLGPGVTDTQY
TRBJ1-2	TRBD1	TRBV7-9	ASSHKDREDGYT
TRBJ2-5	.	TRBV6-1	AASRGSRAGQFETQY
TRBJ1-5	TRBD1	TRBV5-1	ASSSQAQQGKNQPQH
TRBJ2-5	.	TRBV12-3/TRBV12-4	ASSRSQETQY
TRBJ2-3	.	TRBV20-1	SARDPPPTDTQY
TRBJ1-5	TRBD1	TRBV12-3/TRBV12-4	ASSFRTGNQPQH
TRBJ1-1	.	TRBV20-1	SARGTRGQGNTEAF
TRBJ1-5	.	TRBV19	ASSMVQANQPQH
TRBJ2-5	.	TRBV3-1	ASSSLSAYQETQY
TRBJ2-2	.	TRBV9	ASSAEGFGELF
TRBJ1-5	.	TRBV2	ASRRDSNQPQH
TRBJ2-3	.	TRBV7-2	ASSLLGETDTQY
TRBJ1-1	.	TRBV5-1	ASSYNTGYPEAF
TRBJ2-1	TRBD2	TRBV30	AWMMAGGRYEQF
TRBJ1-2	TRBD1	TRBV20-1	SARELDRENYGYT
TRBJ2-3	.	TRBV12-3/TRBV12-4	ASSSAGPGTDTQY
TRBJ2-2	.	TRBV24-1	ATSSVSTGELF
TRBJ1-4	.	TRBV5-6	ASSFSYEKLF
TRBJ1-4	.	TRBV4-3	ASSPPVEKGSHINEKLF
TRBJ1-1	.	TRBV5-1	ASSLSGDRRTEAF
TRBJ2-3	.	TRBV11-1	ASSLGPGAQDTQY
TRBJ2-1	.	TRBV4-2	ASSQDDNEQF
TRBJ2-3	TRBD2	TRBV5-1	ASSSGLADADTQY
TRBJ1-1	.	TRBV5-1	ASGQGHAMNTEAF
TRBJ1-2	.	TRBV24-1	ATSDIEYGYT
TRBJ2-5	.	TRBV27	ASSLGPSTLAGQETQY
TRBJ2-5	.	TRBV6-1	ASLRRGRETQY
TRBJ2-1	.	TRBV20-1	SARTDGTEQF
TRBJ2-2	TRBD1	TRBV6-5	ASSNPPGQGAVAGELF
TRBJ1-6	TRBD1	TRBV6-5	ASSYYGQDSSYNSPLH
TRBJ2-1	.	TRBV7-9	ASSLLLPPSSYNEQF
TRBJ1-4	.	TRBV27	ASSKRGKTAMF
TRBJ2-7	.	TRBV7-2	ASSLGLHYEQY
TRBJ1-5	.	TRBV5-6	ASSFWSGGSNQPQH
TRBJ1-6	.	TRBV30	AWNPRDGNSPLH
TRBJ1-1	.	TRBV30	AWSLGDTEAF
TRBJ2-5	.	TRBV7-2	ASSLGLRETQY
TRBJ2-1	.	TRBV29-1	SVDEPNRSYNEQF
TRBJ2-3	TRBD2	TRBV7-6	ASSPQAPAGGPDTQY
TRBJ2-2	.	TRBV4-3	ASSPLASGELF
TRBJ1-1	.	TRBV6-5	ASSSRRNTEAF
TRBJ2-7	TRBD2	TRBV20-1	SALRTSGGYTYEQY
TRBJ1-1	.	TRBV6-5	ASKLGGNTEAF
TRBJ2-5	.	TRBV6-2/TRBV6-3	ASRPTGGTQY
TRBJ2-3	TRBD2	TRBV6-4	ASSAGTSRDTQY
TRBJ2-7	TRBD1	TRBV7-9	ASSSGDRGYEQY
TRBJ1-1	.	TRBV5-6	ASSLGLGEWTEAF